Listed below are T cell receptor beta chains from one sample, sequenced in a study of CD8+CD57+ T cells in acquired aplastic anemia. Each CDR3 protein is one row after TCRdb ran MiXCR on the reads. Of 95,000 to 150,000 distinct CDR3 sequences listed, 50% to 70% are singletons. Sequencing used sorted CD4+, CD8+, or CD8+CD57+ T cells (not recorded which) from PBMCs. All receptors derive from a human donor with aplastic anemia. CDR3s include the opening cysteine and the closing phenylalanine or tryptophan. The D gene is left open where the match is weak. Size tells how often a clone was seen (once, few, many) or the class of an expanded clone, and some rows leave it out.

j_gene,abundance,v_gene,d_gene,CDR3aa,CDR3nt
TRBJ1-1,few,TRBV2,-,CASREQDYTEAFF,TGTGCCAGCAGAGAACAGGACTACACTGAAGCTTTCTTT
TRBJ1-1,-,TRBV9,-,CASSVVAGVNTEAFF,TGTGCCAGCAGCGTAGTTGCAGGGGTCAACACTGAAGCTTTCTTT
TRBJ2-3,-,TRBV24-1,-,CATRGSLNTDTQYF,TGTGCCACCAGAGGAAGTCTGAACACAGATACGCAGTATTTT
TRBJ2-2,few,TRBV29-1,TRBD1,CSVAGTANTGELFF,TGCAGCGTTGCCGGGACAGCGAACACCGGGGAGCTGTTTTTT
TRBJ1-2,-,TRBV7-2,TRBD1,CASSSSRTGLGGYTF,TGTGCCAGCAGCTCCTCTAGGACAGGGTTGGGTGGCTACACCTTC
TRBJ2-5,-,TRBV7-2,TRBD1,CASSQSTGGETQYF,TGTGCCAGCAGCCAATCGACAGGGGGAGAGACCCAGTACTTC
TRBJ1-1,-,TRBV29-1,-,CSVRSGSGNTEAFF,TGCAGCGTCCGTTCGGGATCTGGGAACACTGAAGCTTTCTTT
TRBJ2-1,-,TRBV7-6,TRBD2,CASSPGGGAHEQFF,TGTGCCAGCAGCCCGGGCGGGGGGGCCCATGAGCAGTTCTTC
TRBJ1-6,-,TRBV10-3,TRBD1,CAISESTGLSSYNSPLHF,TGTGCCATCAGTGAGTCGACAGGGCTGAGCTCCTATAATTCACCCCTCCACTTT
TRBJ1-5,-,TRBV20-1,-,CSATHQPQHF,TGCAGTGCTACCCATCAGCCCCAGCATTTT
TRBJ1-4,-,TRBV15,TRBD1,CATSLLGQDNEKLFF,TGTGCCACCAGCCTTTTGGGACAGGATAATGAAAAACTGTTTTTT
TRBJ2-7,few,TRBV27,-,CASSSPVLSYEQYF,TGTGCCAGCAGTTCCCCGGTACTTTCCTACGAGCAGTACTTC
TRBJ1-5,-,TRBV5-1,TRBD1,CASSLGTGPNQPQHF,TGCGCCAGCAGCTTGGGGACAGGGCCCAATCAGCCCCAGCATTTT
TRBJ1-6,-,TRBV25-1,TRBD1,CASSVGDSLDSPLHF,TGTGCCAGCAGTGTGGGGGACAGTCTTGATTCACCCCTCCACTTT
TRBJ2-2,-,TRBV19,-,CASSLDGNTGELFF,TGTGCCAGTAGTTTGGACGGGAACACCGGGGAGCTGTTTTTT
TRBJ1-5,many,TRBV7-9,-,CASSSVGSNQPQHF,TGTGCCAGCAGTTCCGTAGGTAGCAATCAGCCCCAGCATTTT
TRBJ1-5,once,TRBV2,TRBD1,CASRGQAGINQPQHF,TGTGCCAGCAGGGGACAGGCTGGGATTAATCAGCCCCAGCATTTT
TRBJ1-2,many,TRBV28,TRBD1,CASIDPTGTDGYTF,TGTGCCAGCATCGACCCGACAGGGACGGATGGCTACACCTTC
TRBJ1-1,many,TRBV15,TRBD1,CATGSTRTGGNTEAFF,TGTGCCACCGGATCCACGCGGACAGGGGGGAACACTGAAGCTTTCTTT
TRBJ2-7,-,TRBV5-1,-,CASSLGVQSMLAYEQYF,TGCGCCAGCAGCTTGGGGGTCCAGTCGATGTTAGCCTACGAGCAGTACTTC
TRBJ2-1,few,TRBV28,-,CASSLLDLNEQFF,TGTGCCAGCAGCCTACTCGACCTCAATGAGCAGTTCTTC
TRBJ2-6,once,TRBV7-7,-,CASSLELSSGANVLTF,TGTGCTAGCAGCTTAGAGTTAAGCTCTGGGGCCAACGTCCTGACTTTC
TRBJ2-7,-,TRBV20-1,TRBD2,CSASSSGSNNEQYF,TGCAGTGCAAGTTCTAGCGGGAGTAATAACGAGCAGTACTTC
TRBJ1-2,once,TRBV19,-,CASTPRSPYGYTF,TGTGCCAGTACCCCTAGGTCCCCCTATGGCTACACCTTC
TRBJ1-4,few,TRBV20-1,-,CSASLQRGRAEKLFF,TGCAGTGCTAGCCTTCAGCGGGGGAGGGCTGAAAAACTGTTTTTT
TRBJ1-4,many,TRBV6-1,-,CASSRGEKLFF,TGTGCCAGCAGCCGGGGCGAAAAACTGTTTTTT
TRBJ2-7,-,TRBV27,-,CASSLRGARDEQYF,TGTGCCAGCAGTTTACGGGGGGCGCGGGACGAGCAGTACTTC
TRBJ2-7,-,TRBV15,TRBD1,CTARMRDRASYEQYF,TGTACCGCCCGGATGCGAGACAGGGCCTCCTACGAGCAGTACTTC
TRBJ2-2,-,TRBV20-1,-,CSARAGGASNTGELFF,TGCAGTGCTAGAGCGGGGGGCGCTTCAAACACCGGGGAGCTGTTTTTT
TRBJ2-1,-,TRBV7-3,TRBD2,CASSLTSGKGNEQFF,TGTGCCAGCAGTCTGACTAGCGGGAAAGGGAATGAGCAGTTCTTC
TRBJ2-1,few,TRBV6-4,-,CASSDRGPGGREQFF,TGTGCCAGCAGTGACCGGGGACCCGGGGGCCGTGAGCAGTTCTTC
TRBJ2-3,-,TRBV20-1,-,CSARGQRPDTQYF,TGCAGTGCTAGAGGTCAGCGGCCAGATACGCAGTATTTT
TRBJ2-3,-,TRBV19,-,CASSMGPASTDTQYF,TGTGCCAGTAGTATGGGCCCAGCTAGCACAGATACGCAGTATTTT
TRBJ2-2,-,TRBV2,TRBD2,CASSEESGGTGELFF,TGTGCCAGCAGTGAAGAAAGCGGGGGGACCGGGGAGCTGTTTTTT
TRBJ1-2,-,TRBV4-1,-,CASSQDDQSFSYTF,TGCGCCAGCAGCCAAGATGATCAGTCCTTCAGCTACACCTTC
TRBJ2-7,-,TRBV28,-,CASSLPRPTEQYF,TGTGCCAGCAGTTTACCACGGCCTACGGAGCAGTACTTC
TRBJ1-5,once,TRBV20-1,-,CSARGENQPQHF,TGCAGTGCTAGAGGGGAGAATCAGCCCCAGCATTTT
TRBJ2-7,-,TRBV25-1,TRBD2,CASSYSGSGVYEQYF,TGTGCCAGCAGTTACTCGGGTAGCGGGGTATACGAGCAGTACTTC
TRBJ2-3,-,TRBV7-9,TRBD1,CASSQGAHDTQYF,TGTGCCAGCAGCCAGGGGGCGCATGATACGCAGTATTTT
TRBJ2-1,-,TRBV15,-,CATSRDHPESRNEQFF,TGTGCCACCAGCAGAGATCATCCAGAGTCCCGGAATGAGCAGTTCTTC
TRBJ1-4,once,TRBV10-3,-,CASSYLGPNEKLFF,TGTGCCAGCAGTTACTTGGGCCCTAATGAAAAACTGTTTTTT
TRBJ2-5,-,TRBV20-1,TRBD2,CSATALGTSGGTQYF,TGCAGTGCTACTGCCCTAGGGACTAGCGGAGGGACCCAGTACTTC
TRBJ2-1,-,TRBV25-1,TRBD2,CASQAGGSYNEQFF,TGTGCCAGCCAAGCGGGGGGGTCGTACAATGAGCAGTTCTTC
TRBJ2-5,-,TRBV15,TRBD2,CATSVGLAGEETQYF,TGTGCCACCAGCGTCGGACTAGCGGGAGAGGAGACCCAGTACTTC
TRBJ1-6,-,TRBV24-1,-,CATSEHSLSPLHF,TGTGCCACCAGTGAACACTCCCTATCACCCCTCCACTTT
TRBJ1-6,few,TRBV7-9,-,CASSKGEGTLHF,TGTGCCAGCAGCAAGGGGGAGGGGACCCTCCACTTT
TRBJ2-4,many,TRBV7-9,TRBD2,CASSLQSSGGAKNIQYF,TGTGCCAGCAGCCTCCAATCTAGCGGGGGGGCCAAAAACATTCAGTACTTC
TRBJ2-7,many,TRBV7-9,-,CASSLGTREQYF,TGTGCCAGCAGCCTAGGGACCAGGGAGCAGTACTTC
TRBJ2-7,many,TRBV20-1,TRBD2,CSAGLAGGPLDEQYF,TGCAGTGCCGGCCTAGCGGGAGGGCCGTTGGACGAGCAGTACTTC
TRBJ1-1,-,TRBV9,TRBD1,CASRGTGNTEAFF,TGTGCCAGCAGGGGGACAGGGAACACTGAAGCTTTCTTT
TRBJ1-4,-,TRBV11-2,TRBD1,CASRSLGQGGNEKLFF,TGTGCCAGCAGATCCCTAGGACAGGGCGGTAATGAAAAACTGTTTTTT
TRBJ1-1,few,TRBV6-1,-,CASNTGGEAFF,TGTGCCTCAAATACCGGGGGTGAAGCTTTCTTT
TRBJ2-5,-,TRBV20-1,-,CSARLFRVAWETQYF,TGCAGTGCTAGGCTGTTCAGGGTTGCATGGGAGACCCAGTACTTC
TRBJ2-5,-,TRBV2,TRBD2,CASRRSGAEGTQYF,TGTGCCAGCAGGAGAAGCGGGGCTGAGGGGACCCAGTACTTC
TRBJ1-2,once,TRBV29-1,TRBD1,CSVEKTGGNGYTF,TGCAGCGTTGAAAAGACAGGGGGGAACGGCTACACCTTC